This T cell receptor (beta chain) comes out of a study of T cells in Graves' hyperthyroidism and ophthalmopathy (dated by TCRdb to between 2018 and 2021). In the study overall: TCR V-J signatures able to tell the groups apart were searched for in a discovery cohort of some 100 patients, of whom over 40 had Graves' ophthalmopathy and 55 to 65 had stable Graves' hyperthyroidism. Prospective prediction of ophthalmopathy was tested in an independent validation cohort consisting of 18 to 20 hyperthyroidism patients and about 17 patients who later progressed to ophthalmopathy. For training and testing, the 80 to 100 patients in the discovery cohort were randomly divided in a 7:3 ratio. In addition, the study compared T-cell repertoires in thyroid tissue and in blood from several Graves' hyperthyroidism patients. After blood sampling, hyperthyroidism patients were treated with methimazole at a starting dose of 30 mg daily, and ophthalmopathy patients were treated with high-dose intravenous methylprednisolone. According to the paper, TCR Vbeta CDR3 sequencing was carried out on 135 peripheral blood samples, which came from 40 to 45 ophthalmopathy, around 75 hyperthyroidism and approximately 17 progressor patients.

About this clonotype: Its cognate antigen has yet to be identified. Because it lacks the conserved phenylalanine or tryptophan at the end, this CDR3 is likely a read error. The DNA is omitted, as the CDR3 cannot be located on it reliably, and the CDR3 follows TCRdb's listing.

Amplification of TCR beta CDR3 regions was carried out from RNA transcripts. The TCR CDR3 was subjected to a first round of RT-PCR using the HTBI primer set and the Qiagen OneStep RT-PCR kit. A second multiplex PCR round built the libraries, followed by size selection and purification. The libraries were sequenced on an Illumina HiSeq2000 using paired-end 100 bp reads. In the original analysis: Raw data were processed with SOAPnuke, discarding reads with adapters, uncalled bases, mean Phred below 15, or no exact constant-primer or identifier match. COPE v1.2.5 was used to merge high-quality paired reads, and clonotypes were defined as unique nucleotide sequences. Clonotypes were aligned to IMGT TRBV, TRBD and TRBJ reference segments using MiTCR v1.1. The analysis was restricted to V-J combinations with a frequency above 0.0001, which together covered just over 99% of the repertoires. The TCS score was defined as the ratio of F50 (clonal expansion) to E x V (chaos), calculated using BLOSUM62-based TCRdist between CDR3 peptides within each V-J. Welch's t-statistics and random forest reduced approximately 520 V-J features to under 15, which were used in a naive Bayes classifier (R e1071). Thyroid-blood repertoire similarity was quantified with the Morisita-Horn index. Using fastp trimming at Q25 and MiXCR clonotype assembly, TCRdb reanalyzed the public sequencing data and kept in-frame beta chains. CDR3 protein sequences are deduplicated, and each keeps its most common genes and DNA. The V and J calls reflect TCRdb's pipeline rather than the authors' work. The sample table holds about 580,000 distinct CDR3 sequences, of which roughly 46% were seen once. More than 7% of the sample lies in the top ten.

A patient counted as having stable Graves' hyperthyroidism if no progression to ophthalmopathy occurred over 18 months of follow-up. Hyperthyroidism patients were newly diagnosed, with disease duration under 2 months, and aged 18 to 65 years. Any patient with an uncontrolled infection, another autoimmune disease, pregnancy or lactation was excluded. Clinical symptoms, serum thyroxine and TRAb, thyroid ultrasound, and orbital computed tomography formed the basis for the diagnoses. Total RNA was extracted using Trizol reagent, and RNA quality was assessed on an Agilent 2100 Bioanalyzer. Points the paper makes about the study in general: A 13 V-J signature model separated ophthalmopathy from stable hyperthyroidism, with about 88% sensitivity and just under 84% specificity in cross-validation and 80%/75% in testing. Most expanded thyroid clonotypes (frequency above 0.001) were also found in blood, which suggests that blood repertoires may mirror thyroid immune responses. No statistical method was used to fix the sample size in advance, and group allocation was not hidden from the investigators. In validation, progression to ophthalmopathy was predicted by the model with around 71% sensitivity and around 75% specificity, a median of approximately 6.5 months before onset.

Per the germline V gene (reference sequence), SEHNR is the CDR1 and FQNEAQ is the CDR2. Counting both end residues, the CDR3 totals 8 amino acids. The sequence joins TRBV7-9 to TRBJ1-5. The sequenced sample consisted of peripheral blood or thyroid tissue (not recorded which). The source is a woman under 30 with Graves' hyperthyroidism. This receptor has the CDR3 CASSVEGV.